Each of the 32 T cell receptor beta chains below was sequenced from the same sample in a study of cytomegalovirus exposure and HLA in healthy donors. Measured with immunoSEQ multiplex PCR; TCRdb has only the in-frame clones, and not every one. The data contain about 150,000 clones, approximately 91% of them singletons. Material for sequencing was PBMCs. The source is a man aged 18 to 29 in good health and CMV-seronegative.

The chain links TRBV7-8 to TRBJ2-1; 7 bases are a match to TRBD1. Per germline, CDR1 SGHVS and CDR2 FQNEAQ. V trimming: 4 bases; J trimming: 5 bases; junction bases outside the gene matches: 5. This CDR3 has 14 amino acids. Here the CDR3 reads CASSSVGTDNEQFF. CDR3 bases: TGTGCCAGCAGCTCGGTCGGGACAGACAATGAGCAGTTCTTC.

This clone was counted between two and nine times. This rearrangement joins TRBV30 to TRBJ1-2, with D tentatively TRBD1 (5 bases). Germline V gene lookup returns CDR1 GTSNPN and CDR2 SVGIG (reference sequence). V was pared by 7 bases and J by 2 bases, with 14 bases between. This CDR3 is built from 13 residues. CDR3 bases: TGTGCCTACTGCGGGACGGTAAACTATGGCTACACCTTC. It is translated as CAYCGTVNYGYTF.

The CDR3 DNA reads as TGCGCCAGCAGCTTAACAGGGGCGTCCACTGAAGCTTTCTTT. Residues: CASSLTGASTEAFF. V and J are TRBV5-1 and TRBJ1-1, with 7 positions matching TRBD1. The CDR3 covers 14 residues. V lost 2 bases, J lost 4 bases, and 5 bases stayed unmatched. Germline lookup yields CDR1 SGHRS and CDR2 YFSETQ. The variable domain in full, completed from reference TRBV5-1 and TRBJ1-1, reads KAGVTQTPRYLIKTRGQQVTLSCSPISGHRSVSWYQQTPGQGLQFLFEYFSETQRNKGNFPGRFSGRQFSNSRSEMNVSTLELGDSALYLCASSLTGASTEAFFGQGTRLTVV.

This chain joins TRBV7-9 and TRBJ2-3; TRBD2 matches at 12 bases. J was trimmed by 7 bases and V by 5 bases; bases with no gene match: 10. From germline, CDR1 is SEHNR and CDR2 FQNEAQ (reference sequence). This CDR3 region has 16 residues. DNA for the CDR3: TGTGCCAGCAGCCCTGGCCGACTAGCGGGAGTATATACGCAGTATTTT. It encodes CASSPGRLAGVYTQYF.

The CDR3 region has the DNA TGTGCCAGCAGCCGGAGAATAACTAGCGGCCAAGAGACCCAGTACTTC. Protein sequence: CASSRRITSGQETQYF. The chain combines TRBV7-2 with TRBJ2-5; TRBD2 agrees at 8 bases. The CDR3 length is 16 residues. J was trimmed by 1 base and V by 5 bases; bases with no gene match: 9. Germline CDR1 and CDR2: SGHTA and FQGNSA.

For this clone: In the same sample, other DNA sequences code for this CDR3. V gene TRBV9 combines with J gene TRBJ1-3; no clear D. V was shortened by 0 bases and J by 2 bases, with 9 bases between the two germline ends. CDR1 is SGDLS and CDR2 is YYNGEE in the germline V gene. The CDR3 runs to 15 residues. CDR3: CASSVGSGAGNTIYF. DNA of the CDR3: TGTGCCAGCAGCGTAGGGTCCGGAGCTGGAAACACCATATATTTT.

This clone appeared once. V gene TRBV29-1 combines with J gene TRBJ1-1, with no clear D. Trimming cost V 2 bases and J 5 bases, with 6 bases left between them. Germline lookup yields CDR1 SQVTM and CDR2 ANQGSEA. The CDR3 is 11 residues long. The DNA for the CDR3 is TGCAGCGTTGAAAGAGTAACTGAAGCTTTCTTT. Protein sequence: CSVERVTEAFF.

The rearrangement joins TRBV10-2 to TRBJ2-1; 7 bases are shared with TRBD1. Germline V gene data show CDR1 as WSHSY and CDR2 as SAAADI. V gave up 4 bases and J gave up 2 bases; unmatched junction bases: 8. The CDR3 extends over 16 amino acids. CDR3 DNA: TGCGCCAGCAGTGTTCTGGGACAGAAAACCTACAATGAGCAGTTCTTC. This gives the protein CASSVLGQKTYNEQFF.

The V call is TRBV30, the J call TRBJ1-2, with 7 bases matching TRBD1. The CDR3 length is 14 residues. CDR1 GTSNPN and CDR2 SVGIG come from the germline V gene (reference sequence). J was trimmed by 2 bases and V by 3 bases; bases with no gene match: 6. The CDR3 region has the DNA TGTGCCTGGAGGCCGGGACAGTTAAACTATGGCTACACCTTC. It is translated as CAWRPGQLNYGYTF. The full variable domain, with the rest looked up from reference TRBV30 and TRBJ1-2, is SQTIHQWPATLVQPVGSPLSLECTVEGTSNPNLYWYRQAAGRGLQLLFYSVGIGQISSEVPQNLSASRPQDRQFILSSKKLLLSDSGFYLCAWRPGQLNYGYTFGSGTRLTVV.

This clone appeared once. The chain links TRBV11-2 to TRBJ2-7; D not certain. CDR3 length: 15 residues. Germline-derived CDR1 and CDR2 are SGHAT and FQNNGV. V dropped 1 base and J dropped 2 bases, with 12 bases sitting between them. CDR3: CASSLGVQSTYEQYV. The CDR3 DNA sequence: TGTGCCAGCAGCTTAGGGGTACAGAGCACCTACGAGCAGTACGTC.

V and J are TRBV19 and TRBJ2-4; a weak D match, TRBD1 (6 bases). The V and J ends lost 5 bases and 0 bases respectively, with 17 bases between them. The germline CDR1 and CDR2 sequences are LNHDA and SQIVND (reference sequence). The CDR3 contains 17 residues. The CDR3 DNA reads TGTGCCAGTAGTTCCGGGACATCGATTTTAGCCAAAAACATTCAGTACTTC. This codes for CASSSGTSILAKNIQYF. The full variable domain, completed using reference TRBV19 and TRBJ2-4, is DGGITQSPKYLFRKEGQNVTLSCEQNLNHDAMYWYRQDPGQGLRLIYYSQIVNDFQKGDIAEGYSVSREKKESFPLTVTSAQKNPTAFYLCASSSGTSILAKNIQYFGAGTRLSVL.

This chain joins TRBV9 and TRBJ2-3; weak D call: TRBD1 (5 bases). CDR1 is SGDLS, CDR2 YYNGEE, per germline. This CDR3 comprises 16 residues. The V gene lost 1 base and the J gene lost 2 bases, with 14 bases spanning the gap. The CDR3 sequence: CASSVYRDSYTDTQYF. Written as DNA, the CDR3 is TGTGCCAGCAGCGTATATAGAGACAGCTACACAGATACGCAGTATTTT.

This clone has a single count. The chain carries TRBV7-7 and TRBJ2-5, with 8 bases matching TRBD2. The CDR3 has 15 amino acids. CDR1 is SSHAT, CDR2 FNYEAQ, per germline (reference sequence). The ends lost 7 bases at V and 5 bases at J; junction bases unmatched: 12. The chain's CDR3 is CASTPRSGRGETQYF. CDR3 DNA: TGTGCCAGCACCCCAAGGAGCGGGAGAGGCGAGACCCAGTACTTC.

V usage is TRBV6-5 and J usage is TRBJ1-1; D possibly corresponds to TRBD1 (6 bases). Trimming left V 4 bases short and J 0 bases short, with 15 bases between. This CDR3 has 16 amino acids. Germline V gene lookup returns CDR1 MNHEY and CDR2 SVGAGI. CDR3 nucleotides: TGTGCCAGCAGTTCAGGGACGAACAGGGTGAACACTGAAGCTTTCTTT. It encodes CASSSGTNRVNTEAFF.

The J gene is TRBJ2-3, the V gene TRBV5-1; 9 nucleotides line up with TRBD1. CDR1 is SGHRS, CDR2 YFSETQ, per germline. The V segment lost 1 base and the J segment 1 base; nucleotides outside the gene matches: 4. The CDR3 extends over 16 amino acids. The CDR3 region has the DNA TGCGCCAGCAGCTTGTGGAGGACAGGGGGCACAGATACGCAGTATTTT. This codes for CASSLWRTGGTDTQYF.

V and J are TRBV18 and TRBJ1-1, with 7 nucleotides matching TRBD1. CDR1 is KGHSH and CDR2 is LQKENI in the germline V gene. The J segment lost 1 base and the V segment lost 2 bases, leaving 19 bases of the junction unmatched. The CDR3 is made up of 20 amino acids. The CDR3 sequence is CASSPIYTGDSDRANTEAFF. Written as DNA, the CDR3 is TGTGCCAGCTCACCAATTTATACCGGGGACAGCGATCGGGCGAACACTGAAGCTTTCTTT.

V usage is TRBV10-1 and J usage is TRBJ1-1, with D possibly being TRBD1 (5 bases). The CDR3 runs to 18 residues. V lost 0 bases and J lost 5, with 22 bases in between. The V gene's germline CDR1 is WNHNN and CDR2 SYGVQD (reference sequence). The CDR3 DNA follows: TGCGCCAGCAGTGAGTCGAGCGTTGTAGGGGATCCGCGGACTGAAGCTTTCTTT. The encoded protein is CASSESSVVGDPRTEAFF.

V is TRBV2 and J is TRBJ2-1, with 7 bases that match TRBD1. Trimming took 6 bases from V and 2 from J; bases not matched to a gene: 7. CDR1 and CDR2 from the germline V gene are SNHLY and FYNNEI. The length of the CDR3 is 15 residues. CDR3 coding DNA: TGTGCCAGCAGCTTGACAGGGTCGCCCTACAATGAGCAGTTCTTC. It yields the protein CASSLTGSPYNEQFF.

J is TRBJ2-7 and V is TRBV27; tentative D call: TRBD2 (5 bases). V was clipped by 2 bases and J by 3 bases, with 8 bases between them. The germline CDR1 and CDR2 sequences are MNHEY and SMNVEV (reference sequence). The CDR3 has 13 amino acids. The CDR3 DNA reads as TGTGCCAGCAGTTTAAAACTAGGCTACGAGCAGTACGTC. This gives the protein CASSLKLGYEQYV.

The CDR3 spells CASSALTVRAKNIQYF. DNA for the CDR3: TGTGCCAGCAGCGCATTGACAGTACGAGCCAAAAACATTCAGTACTTC. The chain joins TRBV5-6 to TRBJ2-4; D might be TRBD1 (5 bases). The CDR3 has 16 amino acids. Trimming took off 4 bases at V and 0 bases at J, with 14 bases between the two ends. Germline V gene sequence: CDR1 SGHDT, CDR2 YYEEEE. The complete variable domain, with remaining parts taken from reference TRBV5-6 and TRBJ2-4, reads DAGVTQSPTHLIKTRGQQVTLRCSPKSGHDTVSWYQQALGQGPQFIFQYYEEEERQRGNFPDRFSGHQFPNYSSELNVNALLLGDSALYLCASSALTVRAKNIQYFGAGTRLSVL.

The chain links TRBV7-9 to TRBJ2-4; TRBD2 is a possible D gene (6 bases). V lost 2 bases, J lost 2 bases, and 7 bases lay in between. Germline loops: CDR1 SEHNR, CDR2 FQNEAQ (reference sequence). CDR3 length: 14 amino acids. CDR3 sequence: CASSLRGTKNIQYF. For the CDR3, the DNA is TGTGCCAGCAGCTTACGGGGGACCAAAAACATTCAGTACTTC.

This CDR3 reads CASSQKTGSKRETQYF. The CDR3 coding sequence is TGTGCCAGCAGTCAAAAGACAGGATCGAAAAGGGAGACCCAGTACTTC. This sequence joins TRBV27 and TRBJ2-5, with a tentative D call TRBD1 (6 bases). The V end was cut by 5 bases, the J end by 5 bases, with 21 bases between. Germline CDR1 MNHEY, CDR2 SMNVEV (reference sequence). This CDR3 contains 16 residues.

The V and J genes are TRBV19 and TRBJ1-1; 9 bases align to TRBD1. The CDR3 loop spans 13 amino acids. V lost 5 bases to trimming and J lost 3 bases; unmatched junction nucleotides: 1. Germline CDR1 and CDR2: LNHDA and SQIVND (reference sequence). The CDR3 loop is CASSWDRDTEAFF. The CDR3 DNA is TGTGCCAGTAGTTGGGACAGGGACACTGAAGCTTTCTTT.

CDR3 amino acids: CASSGGWMSTDTQYF. CDR3 nucleotide sequence: TGTGCCAGCAGCGGGGGGTGGATGAGCACAGATACGCAGTATTTT. The chain is built from TRBV7-9 and TRBJ2-3, with a possible D match to TRBD2 (6 bases). The CDR3 is 15 amino acids. Between the trimmed V and J ends, which lost 5 bases and 0 bases, there was a span of 12 bases. Germline values: CDR1 SEHNR, CDR2 FQNEAQ (reference sequence).

The rearrangement joins TRBV29-1 to TRBJ2-1; 9 nucleotides match TRBD2. The CDR3 is 14 amino acids. Germline-derived CDR1 and CDR2 are SQVTM and ANQGSEA. After removal of 3 bases from V and 5 bases from J, the junction contained 5 bases not matched to a gene. The CDR3 loop is CSVDGAGGNNEQFF. For the CDR3, the DNA is TGCAGCGTTGATGGAGCGGGGGGAAACAATGAGCAGTTCTTC.

The chain joins TRBV11-3 to TRBJ2-5; D might be TRBD1 (6 bases). The CDR3 is 13 residues long. Trimming took 5 bases from V and 2 from J, leaving 9 bases between them. CDR1 SGHNT and CDR2 YENEEA come from the germline V gene. CDR3 bases: TGTGCCAGCAGCCACGACAGGCAAGAGACCCAGTACTTC. Translation gives CASSHDRQETQYF.

The gene calls are TRBV2 and TRBJ2-2; 9 bases line up with TRBD2. CDR1 is SNHLY, CDR2 FYNNEI, per germline. The CDR3 sequence is 15 residues long. V shed 3 bases, J shed 4 bases, and the junction held 3 bases outside the gene matches. This chain's CDR3 is CASSELLAGTGELFF. For the CDR3, the DNA is TGTGCCAGCAGTGAGCTACTAGCGGGCACCGGGGAGCTGTTTTTT. The full variable domain, with the rest looked up from reference TRBV2 and TRBJ2-2, is EPEVTQTPSHQVTQMGQEVILRCVPISNHLYFYWYRQILGQKVEFLVSFYNNEISEKSEIFDDQFSVERPDGSNFTLKIRSTKLEDSAMYFCASSELLAGTGELFFGEGSRLTVL.

The gene calls are TRBV19 and TRBJ1-2; the match to TRBD1 covers 8 bases. The V gene end was trimmed by 3 bases and the J gene end by 5 bases; junction bases not matched to a gene: 5. CDR1 and CDR2 (germline): LNHDA, SQIVND (reference sequence). The CDR3 has 14 amino acids. DNA of the CDR3: TGTGCCAGTAGTATCGGACAGGGAATATATGGCTACACCTTC. This encodes CASSIGQGIYGYTF.

This clone was counted once. J is TRBJ2-2 and V is TRBV10-1; D gene uncertain. The germline V gene encodes CDR1 WNHNN and CDR2 SYGVQD (reference sequence). V lost 4 bases and J lost 4, with 7 bases in between. CDR3 size: 13 residues. The CDR3 region is CASSGGFTGELFF. The CDR3 DNA reads TGCGCCAGCAGTGGAGGTTTCACCGGGGAGCTGTTTTTT.

The genes are TRBV29-1 and TRBJ2-3; TRBD2 matches 7 bases. The CDR3 has 13 residues. Germline lookup yields CDR1 SQVTM and CDR2 ANQGSEA. Unmatched junction bases numbered 3, after V lost 4 bases and J lost 2 bases. CDR3 bases: TGCAGCGTTGCCGGGGGGACCACAGATACGCAGTATTTT. Amino acids: CSVAGGTTDTQYF.

This sequence joins TRBV6-5 and TRBJ1-3, with a tentative D call TRBD1 (6 bases). The CDR3 is 16 amino acids. The V end lost 0 bases, the J end lost 4 bases, and 13 bases lay between the germline ends. Germline V gene sequence: CDR1 MNHEY, CDR2 SVGAGI. In DNA, the CDR3 is TGTGCCAGCAGTTACTCGGGAACAGGGACGGGAAACACCATATATTTT. This sequence encodes CASSYSGTGTGNTIYF.

This chain links TRBV4-1 with TRBJ1-1; D remains ambiguous. CDR1 is MGHRA and CDR2 is YSYEKL in the germline V gene. Trimming left V 1 base short and J 1 base short, with 10 bases between. The CDR3 loop spans 15 amino acids. The CDR3 loop is CASSQVERPNTEAFF. The DNA for the CDR3 is TGCGCCAGCAGCCAAGTTGAGCGACCGAACACTGAAGCTTTCTTT.